These 17 T cell receptor beta chains originate from one sample sequenced in a study of Ad26.COV2.S vaccination and SARS-CoV-2 variants. The method was immunoSEQ multiplex PCR; TCRdb's version includes in-frame clones alone and lacks a portion of them. The sample lists 380,000 or so clones; about four fifths were seen once. Indicated treatment: 15 to 20 received Ad26.COV2.S at low or high dose, single or two shots; several received placebo; per-sample allocation not given. Day 63 following the first vaccine or placebo injection was when the samples were taken. The sample consisted of peripheral blood, taken in a trial of Ad26.COV2.S vaccine versus placebo. These receptors were taken from a person between 18 and 60 years old who received the Ad26.COV2.S COVID-19 vaccine or a placebo.

The gene calls are TRBV11-3 and TRBJ2-7, with TRBD1 matching over 9 bases. The CDR3 is made up of 15 amino acids. V lost 1 base, J lost 4 bases, and 5 bases stayed unmatched. The germline gives CDR1 SGHNT, CDR2 YENEEA. The CDR3 reads CASSLVGTGLYEQYF. CDR3 in DNA: TGTGCCAGCAGCTTAGTCGGGACAGGGCTTTACGAGCAGTACTTC.

V usage is TRBV5-4 and J usage is TRBJ1-2, with a possible D match to TRBD1 (6 bases). V was trimmed by 1 base and J by 6 bases, leaving 13 bases between them. The length of the CDR3 is 14 residues. Germline V gene sequence: CDR1 SGHNT, CDR2 YYREEE (reference sequence). CDR3: CASSLSAGDDGYTF. The CDR3 nucleotides read TGTGCCAGCAGCTTGTCGGCAGGGGATGATGGCTACACCTTC.

The V gene is TRBV12-3 or TRBV12-4, the J gene TRBJ1-2; the match to TRBD1 covers 10 bases. The CDR3 extends over 12 amino acids. J was trimmed by 8 bases and V by 8 bases; bases with no gene match: 5. This chain's CDR3 is CASRTGGKGYTF. The CDR3 bases are TGTGCCAGCCGGACAGGGGGTAAGGGCTACACCTTC.

This chain joins TRBV19 and TRBJ1-2; D not certain. The CDR3 loop spans 14 amino acids. Per the germline V gene, CDR1 is LNHDA and CDR2 is SQIVND (reference sequence). The V end lost 7 bases, the J end lost 1 base, and 13 bases lay between the germline ends. CDR3 in amino acids: CASIKRPNNYGYTF. CDR3 bases: TGTGCCAGTATCAAAAGACCCAATAACTATGGCTACACCTTC.

The chain links TRBV19 to TRBJ1-1; D gene uncertain. Per germline, CDR1 LNHDA and CDR2 SQIVND (reference sequence). The CDR3 has 12 amino acids. V gave up 7 bases and J gave up 1 base, with 7 bases separating them. The CDR3 nucleotides read TGTGCCAGTAAGGTAGGGAACACTGAAGCTTTCTTT. Translating gives CASKVGNTEAFF.

The chain links TRBV5-1 to TRBJ2-7; D unclear. The germline V gene has CDR1 SGHRS and CDR2 YFSETQ. The CDR3 consists of 13 residues. V shed 2 bases and J shed 2 bases, with 8 bases lying between them. The DNA for the CDR3 is TGCGCCAGCAGCTTCCCGGTCGCCTACGAGCAGTACTTC. Residues: CASSFPVAYEQYF.

The genes are TRBV5-1 and TRBJ2-5, with 8 positions matching TRBD2. The CDR3 has 14 residues. Per the germline V gene, CDR1 is SGHRS and CDR2 is YFSETQ. J was trimmed by 4 bases and V by 2 bases; bases with no gene match: 4. The CDR3 sequence: CASSFTGGLETQYF. The CDR3 DNA reads TGCGCCAGCAGCTTCACGGGGGGGTTAGAGACCCAGTACTTC.

This clone was counted a single time. CDR3 sequence (DNA): TGTGCCAGCAGCCGGACAGTCCAAGAGACCCAGTACTTC. Its translation: CASSRTVQETQYF. The V and J genes are TRBV7-2 and TRBJ2-5; a weak D match, TRBD1 (6 bases). The CDR3 is made up of 13 amino acids. Germline CDR1 reads SGHTA; CDR2 reads FQGNSA. V lost 5 bases and J 1 base, leaving 8 bases between the germline ends.

The J gene is TRBJ1-3, the V gene TRBV2, with 7 nucleotides matching TRBD1. With 5 bases clipped from V and 7 bases from J, the junction kept 11 bases outside the gene matches. CDR1 and CDR2 from the germline V gene are SNHLY and FYNNEI. This CDR3 spans 15 amino acids. The DNA of the CDR3 is TGTGCCAGCAGTAAAGAAGGGACAGTGATGAACACCATATATTTT. This gives the protein CASSKEGTVMNTIYF.

The gene calls are TRBV11-2 and TRBJ2-5; the D call may be TRBD1 or TRBD2 (5 bases each). The CDR3 loop spans 13 amino acids. Germline V CDR1 and CDR2: SGHAT, FQNNGV. With 5 bases removed from V and 5 bases from J, the gap between germline ends came to 12 bases. The CDR3 nucleotides read TGTGCCAGCAGCCGAATGGGGGATGAGACCCAGTACTTC. Residues: CASSRMGDETQYF.

The gene calls are TRBV7-9 and TRBJ2-3, with a tentative D call TRBD2 (6 bases). CDR1 is SEHNR and CDR2 is FQNEAQ in the germline V gene (reference sequence). V was shortened by 5 bases and J by 2 bases, with 14 bases between the two germline ends. The CDR3 runs to 15 residues. The CDR3 nucleotides read TGTGCCAGCAGCCCCGGGGTAGCGGACACAGATACGCAGTATTTT. Translated: CASSPGVADTDTQYF.

The chain carries TRBV9 and TRBJ2-2; D is unresolved. The CDR3 extends over 12 amino acids. V was trimmed by 3 bases and J by 7 bases, leaving 7 bases between them. Germline CDR1 reads SGDLS; CDR2 reads YYNGEE. CDR3 sequence reads: CASSGEDGELFF. In DNA, the CDR3 is TGTGCCAGCAGCGGCGAGGACGGGGAGCTGTTTTTT. The full variable domain, completed using reference TRBV9 and TRBJ2-2, is DSGVTQTPKHLITATGQRVTLRCSPRSGDLSVYWYQQSLDQGLQFLIQYYNGEERAKGNILERFSAQQFPDLHSELNLSSLELGDSALYFCASSGEDGELFFGEGSRLTVL.

This chain links TRBV7-2 with TRBJ2-3; 8 bases align to TRBD1. The CDR3 is 16 residues long. In germline, CDR1 is SGHTA, CDR2 FQGNSA. After removal of 6 bases from V and 5 bases from J, the junction contained 13 bases not matched to a gene. In DNA form, the CDR3 reads TGTGCCAGCAGTCGGCCCAGGACAGGGCGGCAAGATACGCAGTATTTT. Encoded protein: CASSRPRTGRQDTQYF.

The rearrangement links TRBV6-1 to TRBJ1-2; D gene ambiguous. Trimming removed 3 bases from V and 2 bases from J, with 13 bases in between. CDR1 and CDR2 from the germline V gene are MNHNS and SASEGT. There are 15 residues in the CDR3. The CDR3 DNA is TGTGCCAGCAGTGACCCAGGACGGGGAAACTATGGCTACACCTTC. It encodes CASSDPGRGNYGYTF.

The rearrangement uses TRBV2 and TRBJ2-5; D remains ambiguous. Germline V gene data show CDR1 as SNHLY and CDR2 as FYNNEI. The length of the CDR3 is 13 residues. The V end lost 7 bases, the J end lost 1 base, and 10 bases lay between the germline ends. The CDR3 bases are TGTGCCAGCATGCGGCGCCTCCAAGAGACCCAGTACTTC. This translates into CASMRRLQETQYF.

The V call is TRBV7-8, the J call TRBJ2-7; no firm D call. From germline, CDR1 is SGHVS and CDR2 FQNEAQ. The germline V and J ends were trimmed by 2 bases and 4 bases, with 9 bases remaining between them. This CDR3 contains 13 residues. CDR3 DNA sequence: TGTGCCAGCAGCTTACAAGTGGGATACGAGCAGTACTTC. It specifies CASSLQVGYEQYF.

The V gene is TRBV6-5, the J gene TRBJ2-7; D may be TRBD1 (5 bases). This CDR3 region has 13 residues. Germline CDR1 and CDR2: MNHEY and SVGAGI. Trimming took 2 bases from V and 5 from J, leaving 10 bases between them. CDR3 nucleotides: TGTGCCAGCAGTTACAGGGCAGGGAACGAGCAGTACTTC. Translating gives CASSYRAGNEQYF.